This TCR beta chain appears in the sequencing data of a study of blood T cell repertoires in COVID-19. As for the study in general: Acute-phase and convalescent COVID-19 samples originated in the United States, Italy and Spain. PBMCs, B-cell-depleted T cells, or T cells were the source of the cDNA or gDNA that made up the material.

Per the original data handling: Reference gene primer amplification gave estimated nucleated cell counts. The data were produced by immunoSEQ multiplex PCR, yet TCRdb's version contains in-frame clones alone and is incomplete. D and trimming were read from the DNA, whereas the V and J calls and clone size are those reported in that table. The profile shows roughly 320,000 clones, about nine tenths of them singletons. A word on this clone: Other DNA sequences in this specimen translate into the identical CDR3.

Those enrolled in Seattle joined during active infection and were followed longitudinally afterward. The CDR3 totals 16 residues. Germline V gives CDR1 KGHDR, CDR2 SFDVKD. The V and J ends lost 2 bases and 0 bases, in that order; junction bases with no gene match: 0. The chain has TRBV24-1 and TRBJ2-1; TRBD2 agrees at 10 bases. The sequence was collected from a woman between 45 and 65 years old with COVID-19, enrolled during active disease. The material sequenced was peripheral blood. CDR3 bases: TGTGCCACCAGTGATTCTAGCGGGAGCTCCTACAATGAGCAGTTCTTC. The encoded protein is CATSDSSGSSYNEQFF.